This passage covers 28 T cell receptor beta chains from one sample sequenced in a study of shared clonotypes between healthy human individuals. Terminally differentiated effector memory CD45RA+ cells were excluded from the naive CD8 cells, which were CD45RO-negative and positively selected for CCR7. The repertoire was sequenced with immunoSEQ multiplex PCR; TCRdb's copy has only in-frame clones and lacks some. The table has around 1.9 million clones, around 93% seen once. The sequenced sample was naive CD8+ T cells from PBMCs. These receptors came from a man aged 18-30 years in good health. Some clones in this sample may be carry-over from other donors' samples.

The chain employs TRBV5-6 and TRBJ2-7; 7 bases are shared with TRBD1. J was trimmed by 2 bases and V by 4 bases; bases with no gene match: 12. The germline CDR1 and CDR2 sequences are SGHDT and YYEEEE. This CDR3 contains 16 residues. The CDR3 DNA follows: TGTGCCAGCAGCCTCACCGTGGGAACAGGGGCCTACGAGCAGTACTTC. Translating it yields CASSLTVGTGAYEQYF.

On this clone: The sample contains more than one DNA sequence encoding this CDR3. CDR3 residues: CASSLDRGDYGYTF. For the CDR3, the DNA is TGTGCCAGCAGCTTGGACAGGGGCGACTATGGCTACACCTTC. The chain combines TRBV5-4 with TRBJ1-2; 7 nucleotides match TRBD1. This CDR3 has 14 residues. In germline, CDR1 is SGHNT, CDR2 YYREEE (reference sequence). With 0 bases clipped from V and 3 bases from J, the junction kept 2 bases outside the gene matches.

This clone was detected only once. CDR3 protein: CASSFVEMNTEAFF. CDR3 sequence (DNA): TGTGCCAGCAGCTTTGTCGAAATGAACACTGAAGCTTTCTTT. The chain recombines TRBV7-3 with TRBJ1-1, with D unclear. Trimming stripped 3 bases from V and 0 bases from J, with 8 bases between. This CDR3 has 14 residues. CDR1 is SGHTA, CDR2 FQGTGA, per germline.

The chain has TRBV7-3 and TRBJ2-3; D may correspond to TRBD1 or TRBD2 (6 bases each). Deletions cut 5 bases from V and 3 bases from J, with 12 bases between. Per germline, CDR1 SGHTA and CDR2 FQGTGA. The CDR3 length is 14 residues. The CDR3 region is CASSQGGGTDTQYF. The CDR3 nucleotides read TGTGCCAGCAGCCAAGGAGGGGGAACAGATACGCAGTATTTT.

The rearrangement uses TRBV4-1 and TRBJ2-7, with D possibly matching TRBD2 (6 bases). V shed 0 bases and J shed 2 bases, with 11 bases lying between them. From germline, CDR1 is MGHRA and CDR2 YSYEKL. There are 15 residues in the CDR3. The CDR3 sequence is CASSQDPGATYEQYF. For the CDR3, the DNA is TGCGCCAGCAGCCAAGATCCGGGAGCGACCTACGAGCAGTACTTC.

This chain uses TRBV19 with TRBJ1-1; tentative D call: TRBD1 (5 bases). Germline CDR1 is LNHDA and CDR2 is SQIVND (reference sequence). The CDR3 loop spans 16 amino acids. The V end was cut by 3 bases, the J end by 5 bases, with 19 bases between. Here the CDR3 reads CASSMGVGRRTTEAFF. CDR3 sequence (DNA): TGTGCCAGTAGTATGGGGGTGGGGCGGCGAACAACTGAAGCTTTCTTT.

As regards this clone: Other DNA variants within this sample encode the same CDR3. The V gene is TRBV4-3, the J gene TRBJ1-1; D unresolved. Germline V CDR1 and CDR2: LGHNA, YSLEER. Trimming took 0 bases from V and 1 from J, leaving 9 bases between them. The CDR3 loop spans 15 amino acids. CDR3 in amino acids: CASSQDRAGNTEAFF. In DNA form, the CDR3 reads TGCGCCAGCAGCCAAGATCGGGCGGGGAACACTGAAGCTTTCTTT.

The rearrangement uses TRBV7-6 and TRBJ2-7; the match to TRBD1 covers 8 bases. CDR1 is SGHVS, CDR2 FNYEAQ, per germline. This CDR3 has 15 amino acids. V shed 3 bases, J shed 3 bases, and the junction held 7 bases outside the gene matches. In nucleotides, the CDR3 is TGTGCCAGCAGCTTGTGGCAGGGGGCAGGCTACGAGCAGTACTTC. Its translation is CASSLWQGAGYEQYF.

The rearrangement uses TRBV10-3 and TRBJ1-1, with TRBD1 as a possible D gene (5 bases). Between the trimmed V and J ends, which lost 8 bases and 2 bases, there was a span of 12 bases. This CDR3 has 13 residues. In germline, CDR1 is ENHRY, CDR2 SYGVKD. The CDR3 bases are TGTGCCATCGCGGGGCCAACTAACACTGAAGCTTTCTTT. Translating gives CAIAGPTNTEAFF.

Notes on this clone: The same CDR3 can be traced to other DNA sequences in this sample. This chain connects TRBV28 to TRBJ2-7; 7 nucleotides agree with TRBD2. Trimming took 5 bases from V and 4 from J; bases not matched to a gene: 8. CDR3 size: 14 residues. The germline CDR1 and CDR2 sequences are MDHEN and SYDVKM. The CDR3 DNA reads TGTGCCAGCAGTCTAGCCGGGACTACATACGAGCAGTACTTC. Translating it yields CASSLAGTTYEQYF.

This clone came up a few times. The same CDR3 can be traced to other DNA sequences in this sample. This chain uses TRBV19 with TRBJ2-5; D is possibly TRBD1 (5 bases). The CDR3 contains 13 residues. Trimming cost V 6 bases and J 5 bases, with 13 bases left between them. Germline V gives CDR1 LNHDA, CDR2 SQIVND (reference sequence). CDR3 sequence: CASSSRTRETQYF. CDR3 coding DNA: TGTGCCAGTAGCAGCAGGACAAGGGAGACCCAGTACTTC.

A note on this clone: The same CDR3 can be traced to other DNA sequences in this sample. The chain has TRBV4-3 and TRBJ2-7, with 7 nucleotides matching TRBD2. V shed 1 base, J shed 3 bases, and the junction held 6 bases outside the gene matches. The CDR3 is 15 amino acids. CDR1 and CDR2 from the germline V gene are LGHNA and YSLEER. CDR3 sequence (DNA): TGCGCCAGCAGCCAAGTTTGGGGCGGGAGCTACGAGCAGTACTTC. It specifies CASSQVWGGSYEQYF.

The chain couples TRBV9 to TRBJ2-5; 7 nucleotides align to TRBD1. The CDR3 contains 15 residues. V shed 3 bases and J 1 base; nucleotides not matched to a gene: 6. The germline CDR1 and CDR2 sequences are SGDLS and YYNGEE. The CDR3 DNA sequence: TGTGCCAGCAGCGGACGGAACAGGGGCCAAGAGACCCAGTACTTC. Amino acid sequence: CASSGRNRGQETQYF.

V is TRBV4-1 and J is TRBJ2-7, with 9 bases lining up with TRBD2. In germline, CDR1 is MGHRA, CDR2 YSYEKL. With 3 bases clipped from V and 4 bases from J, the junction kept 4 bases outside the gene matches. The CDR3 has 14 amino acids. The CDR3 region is CASSHRLADYEQYF. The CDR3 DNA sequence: TGCGCCAGCAGCCACAGACTAGCGGATTACGAGCAGTACTTC.

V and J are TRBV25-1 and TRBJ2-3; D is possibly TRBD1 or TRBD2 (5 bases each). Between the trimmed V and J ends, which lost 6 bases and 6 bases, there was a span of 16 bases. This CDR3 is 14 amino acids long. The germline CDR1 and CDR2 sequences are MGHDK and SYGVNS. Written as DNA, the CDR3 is TGTGCCAGCAGCCAGGGACGGATGGGGGATACGCAGTATTTT. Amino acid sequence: CASSQGRMGDTQYF. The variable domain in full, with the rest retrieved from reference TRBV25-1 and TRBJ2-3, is EADIYQTPRYLVIGTGKKITLECSQTMGHDKMYWYQQDPGMELHLIHYSYGVNSTEKGDLSSESTVSRIRTEHFPLTLESARPSHTSQYLCASSQGRMGDTQYFGPGTRLTVL.

CDR3 amino acids: CASSRLAGGITGELFF. The CDR3 coding sequence is TGTGCCAGCAGCCGACTAGCGGGAGGAATCACCGGGGAGCTGTTTTTT. The chain is built from TRBV7-6 and TRBJ2-2; 13 nucleotides agree with TRBD2. The CDR3 runs 16 residues. V trimming: 5 bases; J trimming: 4 bases; junction bases outside the gene matches: 4. In germline, CDR1 is SGHVS, CDR2 FNYEAQ.

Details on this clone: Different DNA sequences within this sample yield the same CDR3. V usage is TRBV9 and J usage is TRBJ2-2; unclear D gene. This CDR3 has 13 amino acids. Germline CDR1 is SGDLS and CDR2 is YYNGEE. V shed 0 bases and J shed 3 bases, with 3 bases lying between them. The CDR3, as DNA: TGTGCCAGCAGCGTAGGGGACACCGGGGAGCTGTTTTTT. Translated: CASSVGDTGELFF.

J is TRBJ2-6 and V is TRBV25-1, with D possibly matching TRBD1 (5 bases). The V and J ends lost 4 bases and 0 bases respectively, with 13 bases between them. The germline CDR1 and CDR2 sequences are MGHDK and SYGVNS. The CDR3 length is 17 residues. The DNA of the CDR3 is TGTGCCAGCAGTGGTGCAGGGTATTACTCTGGGGCCAACGTCCTGACTTTC. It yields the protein CASSGAGYYSGANVLTF.

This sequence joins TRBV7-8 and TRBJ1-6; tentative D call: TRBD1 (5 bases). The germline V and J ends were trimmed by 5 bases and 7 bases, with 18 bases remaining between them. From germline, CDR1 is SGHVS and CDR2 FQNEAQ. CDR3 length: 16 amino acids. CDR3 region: CASSPSRLAGNSPLHF. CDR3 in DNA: TGTGCCAGCAGCCCTAGCCGTTTGGCAGGGAATTCACCCCTCCACTTT.

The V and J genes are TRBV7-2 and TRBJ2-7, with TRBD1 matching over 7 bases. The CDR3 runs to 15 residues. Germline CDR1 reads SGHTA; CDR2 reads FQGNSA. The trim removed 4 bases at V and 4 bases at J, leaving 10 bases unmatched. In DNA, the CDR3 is TGTGCCAGCAGCTCTCAGGGACAGATAAATTACGAGCAGTACTTC. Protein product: CASSSQGQINYEQYF.

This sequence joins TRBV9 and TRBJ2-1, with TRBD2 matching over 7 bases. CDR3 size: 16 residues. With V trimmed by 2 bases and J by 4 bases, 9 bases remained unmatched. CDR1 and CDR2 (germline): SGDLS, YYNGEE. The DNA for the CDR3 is TGTGCCAGCAGCGTCCTAAGCGGGACGGGGTACAATGAGCAGTTCTTC. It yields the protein CASSVLSGTGYNEQFF.

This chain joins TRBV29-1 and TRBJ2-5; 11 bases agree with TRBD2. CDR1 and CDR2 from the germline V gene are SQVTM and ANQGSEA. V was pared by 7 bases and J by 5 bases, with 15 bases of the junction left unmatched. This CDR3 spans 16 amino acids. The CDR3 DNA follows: TGCAGCGCCCCCGATAATAGCGGGAGGGCCGGGGAGACCCAGTACTTC. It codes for CSAPDNSGRAGETQYF.

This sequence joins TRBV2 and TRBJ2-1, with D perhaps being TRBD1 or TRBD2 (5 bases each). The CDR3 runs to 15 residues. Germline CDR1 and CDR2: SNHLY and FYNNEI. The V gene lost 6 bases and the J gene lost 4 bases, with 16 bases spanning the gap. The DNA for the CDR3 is TGTGCCAGCAGCTACCTATGGGACGGTTACAATGAGCAGTTCTTC. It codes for CASSYLWDGYNEQFF.

CDR3 amino acids: CSVIGGAHYNEQFF. CDR3 sequence (DNA): TGCAGCGTTATCGGAGGGGCACATTACAATGAGCAGTTCTTC. This chain links TRBV29-1 with TRBJ2-1; maybe TRBD2 (6 bases). V was clipped by 5 bases and J by 4 bases, with 15 bases between them. CDR3 length: 14 amino acids. The germline V gene encodes CDR1 SQVTM and CDR2 ANQGSEA.

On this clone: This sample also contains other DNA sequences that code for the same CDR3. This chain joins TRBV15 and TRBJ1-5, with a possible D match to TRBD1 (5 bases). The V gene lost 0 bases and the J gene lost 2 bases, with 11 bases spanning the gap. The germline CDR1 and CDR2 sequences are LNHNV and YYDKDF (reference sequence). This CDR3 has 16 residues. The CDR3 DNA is TGTGCCACCAGCAGAGATAGGGGCAGAGGCAATCAGCCCCAGCATTTT. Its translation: CATSRDRGRGNQPQHF.

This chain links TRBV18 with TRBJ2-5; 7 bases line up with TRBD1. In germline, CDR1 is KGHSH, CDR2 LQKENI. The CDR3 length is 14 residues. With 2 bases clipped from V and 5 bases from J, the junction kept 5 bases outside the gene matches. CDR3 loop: CASSPYTRGETQYF. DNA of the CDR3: TGTGCCAGCTCACCATATACCAGGGGGGAGACCCAGTACTTC. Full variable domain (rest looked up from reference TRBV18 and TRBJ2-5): NAGVMQNPRHLVRRRGQEARLRCSPMKGHSHVYWYRQLPEEGLKFMVYLQKENIIDESGMPKERFSAEFPKEGPSILRIQQVVRGDSAAYFCASSPYTRGETQYFGPGTRLLVL.

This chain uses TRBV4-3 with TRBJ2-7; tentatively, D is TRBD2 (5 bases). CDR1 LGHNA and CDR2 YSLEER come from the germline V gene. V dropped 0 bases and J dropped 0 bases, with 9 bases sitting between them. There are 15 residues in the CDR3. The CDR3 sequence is CASSQERGPSYEQYF. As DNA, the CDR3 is TGCGCCAGCAGCCAAGAAAGAGGGCCCTCCTACGAGCAGTACTTC.

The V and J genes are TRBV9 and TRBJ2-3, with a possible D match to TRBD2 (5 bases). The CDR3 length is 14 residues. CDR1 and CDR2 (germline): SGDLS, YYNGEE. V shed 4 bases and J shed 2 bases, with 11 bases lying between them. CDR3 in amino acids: CASSPRLNTDTQYF. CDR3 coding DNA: TGTGCCAGCAGCCCCAGACTAAACACAGATACGCAGTATTTT.